Listed below are T cell receptor beta chains from one sample, sequenced in a study of Ad26.COV2.S vaccination and SARS-CoV-2 variants. Produced via immunoSEQ multiplex PCR; TCRdb's table is partial and in-frame only. The sample contains roughly 420,000 clones, about 88% of which appear only once. Sample: peripheral blood, taken in a trial of Ad26.COV2.S vaccine versus placebo. These receptors all stem from a person aged 18-60 years who received the Ad26.COV2.S COVID-19 vaccine or a placebo. CDR3s include the opening cysteine and the closing phenylalanine or tryptophan. The D gene is left open where the match is weak. Expanded clones get a size class; other rows say once, few or many, or leave the size out.

V gene	J gene	clone size	D gene	CDR3 DNA	CDR3 protein
TRBV4-3	TRBJ1-2	once	NA	TGCGCCAGCAGCCAAGTACAGGGTGGTGGCTACACCTTC	CASSQVQGGGYTF
TRBV3-1/TRBV3-2	TRBJ1-4	NA	NA	TGTGCCAGCAGCCTCGATTTGGCGATTGCAACTAATGAAAAACTGTTTTTT	CASSLDLAIATNEKLFF
TRBV19	TRBJ2-5	NA	NA	TGTGCCAGTAGTACCGGGACCCTCCCCGAGACCCAGTACTTC	CASSTGTLPETQYF
TRBV10-3	TRBJ1-1	NA	TRBD1	TGTGCCATCAGGGCGCCCGGGACAGGGGGAATGAACACTGAAGCTTTCTTT	CAIRAPGTGGMNTEAFF
TRBV6-5	TRBJ2-3	NA	TRBD2	TGTGCCAGCAGAGTGCGGGGGGGCGCGGCAGATACGCAGTATTTT	CASRVRGGAADTQYF
TRBV6-6	TRBJ1-4	NA	NA	TGTGCCAGCAGCCGCGCAGCAACTAATGAAAAACTGTTTTTT	CASSRAATNEKLFF
TRBV19	TRBJ1-4	NA	NA	TGTGCCAGTAGCCCGATTTGGAGTGAAAAACTGTTTTTT	CASSPIWSEKLFF
TRBV4-1	TRBJ2-1	NA	TRBD2	TGCGCCAGCAGCCTTATAGCGGGAGGGGCGTTGGGTTACAATGAGCAGTTCTTC	CASSLIAGGALGYNEQFF
TRBV10-3	TRBJ2-6	NA	NA	TGTGCCATCAATTCTGGGGCCAACGTCCTGACTTTC	CAINSGANVLTF
TRBV7-9	TRBJ1-5	NA	TRBD1	TGTGCCAGCAGCTTAGTTGGGGGACAGGGAAACCCCCAGCATTTT	CASSLVGGQGNPQHF
TRBV5-6	TRBJ2-3	NA	NA	TGTGCCAGCAGCTTGGACAGGGAAACAGATACGCAGTATTTT	CASSLDRETDTQYF
TRBV18	TRBJ2-7	few	NA	TGTGCCAGCTCACCTCACAGGGACCACGAGCAGTACTTC	CASSPHRDHEQYF
TRBV5-8	TRBJ1-5	NA	NA	TGTGCCAGCAGCTTGGGAACTTATAGCAATCAGCCCCAGCATTTT	CASSLGTYSNQPQHF
TRBV12-3/TRBV12-4	TRBJ1-2	NA	NA	TGTGCCAGCACCGACGGACGGGTCTATGGCTACACCTTC	CASTDGRVYGYTF
TRBV28	TRBJ2-1	NA	NA	TGTGCCAGCAGTTTAATCCGCGGGCGGACATACAATGAGCAGTTCTTC	CASSLIRGRTYNEQFF
TRBV7-2	TRBJ1-2	NA	NA	TGTGCCAGCAGCTCTGAGACAGTGAGCTATGGCTACACCTTC	CASSSETVSYGYTF
TRBV5-1	TRBJ1-3	NA	NA	TGCGCCAGCAGCTTATTTACCGGTGCAAGGGACACCATATATTTT	CASSLFTGARDTIYF
TRBV4-2	TRBJ1-1	NA	TRBD1	TGTGCCAGCAGCCAAGACAGGGGGCACACTGAAGCTTTCTTT	CASSQDRGHTEAFF
TRBV20-1	TRBJ2-1	few	NA	TGCAGTGCCAAGGGTTACAATGAGCAGTTCTTC	CSAKGYNEQFF
TRBV3-1/TRBV3-2	TRBJ1-2	once	NA	TGTGCCAGCAGCCAGGGAGCGATCTATGGCTACACCTTC	CASSQGAIYGYTF
TRBV21-1	TRBJ1-5	few	NA	TGTGCCAGCAGCAAAGAGTATGGGGGCTCCAATCAGCCCCAGCATTTT	CASSKEYGGSNQPQHF
TRBV27	TRBJ1-6	NA	NA	TGTGCCAGCAGTTCCACGCAGGGTGCCTGGGGTTCACCCCTCCACTTT	CASSSTQGAWGSPLHF
TRBV11-3	TRBJ2-1	NA	TRBD2	TGTGCCAGCAGCCCCCTGGGGCTAGCGGGAGTGGTTGAGCAGTTCTTC	CASSPLGLAGVVEQFF
TRBV4-1	TRBJ1-2	NA	NA	TGCGCCAGCAGCCCACTCCTGTTTGCTGGCTATGGCTACACCTTC	CASSPLLFAGYGYTF
TRBV6-6	TRBJ2-3	NA	NA	TGTGCCAGCAGTAACAGGGAAGATACGCAGTATTTT	CASSNREDTQYF
TRBV14	TRBJ2-7	few	TRBD1	TGTGCCAGCAGCCAAGATCCGACAGGGACCTACGAGCAGTACTTC	CASSQDPTGTYEQYF
TRBV6-2/TRBV6-3	TRBJ2-5	NA	NA	TGTGCCAGCAGTTACATAAGTTGGGAGACCCAGTACTTC	CASSYISWETQYF
TRBV3-1/TRBV3-2	TRBJ1-2	few	NA	TGTGCCAGCAGCCGTCGTCCGGGGCAGAGAGGTCCGCTATCCTATGGCTACACCTTC	CASSRRPGQRGPLSYGYTF
TRBV7-9	TRBJ1-6	few	NA	TGTGCCAGCAGCTTGAGGGGGACCGAGGGTTCACCCCTCCACTTT	CASSLRGTEGSPLHF
TRBV9	TRBJ2-1	NA	NA	TGTGCCAGCAGCGTAGGAGGAATTTACTCCTACAATGAGCAGTTCTTC	CASSVGGIYSYNEQFF
TRBV28	TRBJ1-1	NA	TRBD1	TGTGCCAGCAGTTTGGGGACAGCTTACACTGAAGCTTTCTTT	CASSLGTAYTEAFF